Below, 32 T cell receptor beta chains from the same sample are listed, as sequenced in a study of blood T cell repertoires in COVID-19. Produced via immunoSEQ multiplex PCR; TCRdb's table is partial and in-frame only. The table has roughly 64,000 clones, around 76% seen once. The material sequenced was peripheral blood. Receptors originate from a human donor in a cohort sampled during active COVID-19.

The rearrangement uses TRBV5-6 and TRBJ2-3; TRBD2 is a possible D gene (5 bases). The CDR3 has 16 residues. Trimming removed 0 bases from V and 4 bases from J, with 15 bases in between. Germline assignment: CDR1 SGHDT and CDR2 YYEEEE. DNA of the CDR3: TGTGCCAGCAGCTTGGTTCGGGGTAGCTCCCCAGATACGCAGTATTTT. Translating it yields CASSLVRGSSPDTQYF.

The V and J genes are TRBV4-2 and TRBJ2-7, with 10 positions matching TRBD2. Germline CDR1 LGHNA, CDR2 YNFKEQ. CDR3 size: 15 residues. The junction had 6 bases not matched to a gene; V was cut back by 6 bases and J by 1 base. The CDR3 loop is CASREFSGGSYEQYF. The CDR3 bases are TGTGCCAGCAGGGAATTTAGCGGGGGGTCCTACGAGCAGTACTTC.

V is TRBV7-9 and J is TRBJ2-1; 9 nucleotides agree with TRBD2. J gave up 6 bases and V 7 bases, and 7 bases lay outside the gene matches. The CDR3 runs to 14 residues. Germline lookup yields CDR1 SEHNR and CDR2 FQNEAQ (reference sequence). The CDR3 coding sequence is TGTGCCAGCACGCGGGGGGGGCCCGCCAATGAGCAGTTCTTC. Its protein is CASTRGGPANEQFF.

This clone was found once. V is TRBV5-4 and J is TRBJ2-1; maybe TRBD2 (5 bases). The CDR3 totals 13 residues. The V gene's germline CDR1 is SGHNT and CDR2 YYREEE (reference sequence). Trimming shortened V by 2 bases and J by 8 bases, and 11 bases separated the two germline ends. The CDR3 reads CASSLPPSHEQFF. CDR3 coding DNA: TGTGCCAGCAGCTTACCCCCTAGCCATGAGCAGTTCTTC.

This clone was seen a handful of times. The chain recombines TRBV12-3 or TRBV12-4 with TRBJ1-6, with D hard to call. The ends were cut back, 8 bases at V and 8 bases at J, with 13 bases in the middle. The CDR3 has 13 residues. Here the CDR3 reads CASSTYVHSPLHF. The CDR3 DNA reads as TGTGCCAGCTCCACATATGTCCATTCACCCCTCCACTTT.

This sequence joins TRBV5-3 and TRBJ1-5; 9 bases align to TRBD1. TRBV5-3 is flagged as an ORF with uncertain function. The CDR3 runs 18 residues. Losses at the gene ends were 5 bases for V and 0 bases for J; bases not matched to a gene: 12. The DNA of the CDR3 is TGTGCCAGAAGAGACTTAGGGACAGGGAAAAATAGCAATCAGCCCCAGCATTTT. Protein product: CARRDLGTGKNSNQPQHF.

This clone has only one observation. The chain uses TRBV5-1 and TRBJ1-2; 7 bases align to TRBD1. This CDR3 has 14 residues. After removal of 5 bases from V and 0 bases from J, the junction contained 4 bases not matched to a gene. Germline V gene sequence: CDR1 SGHRS, CDR2 YFSETQ. The CDR3 sequence: CASSTGQTNYGYTF. The CDR3, as DNA: TGCGCCAGCAGTACGGGACAGACTAACTATGGCTACACCTTC. Filled out from reference TRBV5-1 and TRBJ1-2, the complete variable domain reads KAGVTQTPRYLIKTRGQQVTLSCSPISGHRSVSWYQQTPGQGLQFLFEYFSETQRNKGNFPGRFSGRQFSNSRSEMNVSTLELGDSALYLCASSTGQTNYGYTFGSGTRLTVV.

This chain links TRBV19 with TRBJ1-2; no firm D call. The CDR3 is made up of 14 amino acids. Germline-derived CDR1 and CDR2 are LNHDA and SQIVND (reference sequence). V was shortened by 3 bases and J by 2 bases, with 10 bases between the two germline ends. This CDR3 reads CASSINVQNYGYTF. The CDR3 bases are TGTGCCAGTAGTATTAACGTCCAGAACTATGGCTACACCTTC.

This chain's CDR3 is CASSLASTLPSHTQYF. CDR3 nucleotides: TGTGCCAGCAGCTTAGCGTCCACTCTACCCTCCCATACGCAGTATTTT. The chain is built from TRBV7-6 and TRBJ2-3; the D is unclear. CDR1 is SGHVS and CDR2 is FNYEAQ in the germline V gene. This CDR3 has 16 amino acids. The V gene lost 0 bases and the J gene lost 7 bases, with 17 bases spanning the gap.

The chain combines TRBV18 with TRBJ2-5, with D possibly being TRBD2 (6 bases). V lost 0 bases and J lost 4, with 9 bases in between. The CDR3 extends over 14 amino acids. Germline V gene data show CDR1 as KGHSH and CDR2 as LQKENI. The CDR3 DNA follows: TGTGCCAGCTCACCACCTACTAGCCGAGAGACCCAGTACTTC. Translation: CASSPPTSRETQYF.

The rearrangement joins TRBV7-3 to TRBJ2-3; 15 positions match TRBD2. The V gene end was trimmed by 4 bases and the J gene end by 0 bases; junction bases not matched to a gene: 5. The CDR3 length is 18 residues. Germline loops: CDR1 SGHTA, CDR2 FQGTGA. The CDR3 region is CASSSGLAGGSSTDTQYF. As DNA, the CDR3 is TGTGCCAGCAGCTCGGGACTAGCGGGGGGTTCTAGCACAGATACGCAGTATTTT.

V usage is TRBV5-6 and J usage is TRBJ1-1, with D perhaps TRBD1 (6 bases). The germline V gene encodes CDR1 SGHDT and CDR2 YYEEEE. This CDR3 comprises 15 residues. Trimming stripped 3 bases from V and 1 base from J, with 13 bases between. CDR3 sequence reads: CASSSRRTANTEAFF. Written as DNA, the CDR3 is TGTGCCAGCAGCTCCCGCCGGACAGCGAACACTGAAGCTTTCTTT.

The CDR3 spells CSVRTGVNYGYTF. CDR3 DNA sequence: TGCAGCGTACGCACAGGAGTAAACTATGGCTACACCTTC. The chain uses TRBV29-1 and TRBJ1-2; D might be TRBD1 (5 bases). V lost 6 bases and J lost 2, with 13 bases in between. CDR1 and CDR2 from the germline V gene are SQVTM and ANQGSEA. There are 13 residues in the CDR3. The variable domain in full, with the rest retrieved from reference TRBV29-1 and TRBJ1-2, is SAVISQKPSRDICQRGTSLTIQCQVDSQVTMMFWYRQQPGQSLTLIATANQGSEATYESGFVIDKFPISRPNLTFSTLTVSNMSPEDSSIYLCSVRTGVNYGYTFGSGTRLTVV.

V is TRBV2 and J is TRBJ2-1; 9 bases line up with TRBD2. The CDR3 extends over 15 amino acids. Germline V gene data show CDR1 as SNHLY and CDR2 as FYNNEI. Trimming removed 6 bases from V and 9 bases from J; junction bases left unmatched: 12. CDR3 region: CASSLVAGEYGEQFF. For the CDR3, the DNA is TGTGCCAGCAGCCTAGTAGCGGGGGAGTACGGTGAGCAGTTCTTC.

The chain combines TRBV10-3 with TRBJ1-3; D possibly corresponds to TRBD1 (5 bases). CDR1 and CDR2 from the germline V gene are ENHRY and SYGVKD. The CDR3 sequence is 16 residues long. V was trimmed by 4 bases and J by 0 bases, leaving 13 bases between them. CDR3 residues: CAISVAGLSSGNTIYF. CDR3 DNA: TGTGCCATCAGTGTTGCAGGGTTAAGCTCTGGAAACACCATATATTTT.

The chain couples TRBV30 to TRBJ2-1; D remains ambiguous. Germline CDR1 reads GTSNPN; CDR2 reads SVGIG (reference sequence). V was trimmed by 1 base and J by 9 bases, leaving 13 bases between them. CDR3 length: 13 residues. The CDR3 nucleotides are TGTGCCTGGAGTGACCCCCCTGCAGGTGAGCAGTTCTTC. Amino acid sequence: CAWSDPPAGEQFF. The variable domain in full, with the rest retrieved from reference TRBV30 and TRBJ2-1, is SQTIHQWPATLVQPVGSPLSLECTVEGTSNPNLYWYRQAAGRGLQLLFYSVGIGQISSEVPQNLSASRPQDRQFILSSKKLLLSDSGFYLCAWSDPPAGEQFFGPGTRLTVL.

This rearrangement joins TRBV7-2 to TRBJ2-7; D is possibly TRBD1 (5 bases). CDR3 length: 12 amino acids. The V gene lost 5 bases and the J gene lost 5 bases, with 10 bases spanning the gap. In germline, CDR1 is SGHTA, CDR2 FQGNSA. CDR3 amino acids: CASSPARDEQYF. The CDR3 nucleotides read TGTGCCAGCAGCCCAGCCAGGGACGAGCAGTACTTC.

The chain recombines TRBV5-1 with TRBJ2-5; TRBD2 matches 14 bases. The CDR3 extends over 15 amino acids. Trimming removed 4 bases from V and 4 bases from J; junction bases left unmatched: 3. The V gene's germline CDR1 is SGHRS and CDR2 YFSETQ. The CDR3 protein is CASSPGLAGVETQYF. Here the CDR3 DNA reads TGCGCCAGCAGCCCGGGACTAGCGGGGGTAGAGACCCAGTACTTC. Full variable domain (missing parts from reference TRBV5-1 and TRBJ2-5): KAGVTQTPRYLIKTRGQQVTLSCSPISGHRSVSWYQQTPGQGLQFLFEYFSETQRNKGNFPGRFSGRQFSNSRSEMNVSTLELGDSALYLCASSPGLAGVETQYFGPGTRLLVL.

The chain couples TRBV5-1 to TRBJ2-5, with TRBD2 matching 7 bases. CDR1 and CDR2 (germline): SGHRS, YFSETQ. The CDR3 covers 14 residues. V was pared by 2 bases and J by 3 bases, with 4 bases of the junction left unmatched. The CDR3 sequence is CASSLSGDKETQYF. As DNA, the CDR3 is TGCGCCAGCAGCTTAAGCGGGGATAAAGAGACCCAGTACTTC.

The CDR3 region has the DNA TGTGCCACCAGTGATTTGGGCCGGGACAGCAAGAGCACAGATACGCAGTATTTT. Protein: CATSDLGRDSKSTDTQYF. This chain connects TRBV24-1 to TRBJ2-3, with TRBD1 matching 7 bases. J was trimmed by 0 bases and V by 0 bases; bases with no gene match: 8. This CDR3 has 18 residues. CDR1 and CDR2 from the germline V gene are KGHDR and SFDVKD.

The rearrangement links TRBV19 to TRBJ1-1; D gene uncertain. Per the germline V gene, CDR1 is LNHDA and CDR2 is SQIVND (reference sequence). This CDR3 has 18 amino acids. V was trimmed by 2 bases and J by 0 bases, leaving 19 bases between them. This CDR3 is CASSIPPHRTPMNTEAFF. The CDR3 DNA is TGTGCCAGTAGTATACCCCCCCACCGGACTCCGATGAACACTGAAGCTTTCTTT.

The V call is TRBV30, the J call TRBJ2-7; D ambiguous. The CDR3 is 13 amino acids. The germline gives CDR1 GTSNPN, CDR2 SVGIG (reference sequence). The V end was cut by 2 bases, the J end by 0 bases, with 8 bases between. CDR3: CAWSFSNSYEQYF. The CDR3 nucleotides are TGTGCCTGGAGTTTCAGTAACTCCTACGAGCAGTACTTC.

The chain joins TRBV3-1 (or the pseudogene TRBV3-2) to TRBJ1-2, with D perhaps TRBD1 (5 bases). Germline V gene sequence: CDR1 LGHDT, CDR2 YNNKEL (reference sequence). The CDR3 extends over 12 amino acids. V dropped 1 base and J dropped 8 bases, with 8 bases sitting between them. CDR3 amino acids: CASSQVQGGYTF. In DNA, the CDR3 is TGTGCCAGCAGCCAAGTCCAGGGCGGCTACACCTTC.

In its sample, this clone was seen many times. The rearrangement uses TRBV11-2 and TRBJ2-7; D is undetermined. V lost 0 bases, J lost 3 bases, and 9 bases lay in between. The CDR3 loop spans 14 amino acids. Germline V lookup: CDR1 SGHAT, CDR2 FQNNGV. CDR3 residues: CASSLDGSLYEQYF. In DNA, the CDR3 is TGTGCCAGCAGCTTAGACGGTTCCCTCTACGAGCAGTACTTC.

The gene calls are TRBV2 and TRBJ1-2; D uncertain. Germline CDR1 and CDR2: SNHLY and FYNNEI. Trimming shortened V by 0 bases and J by 4 bases, and 12 bases separated the two germline ends. CDR3 size: 15 residues. The chain's CDR3 is CASSEAQGSTYGYTF. In DNA form, the CDR3 reads TGTGCCAGCAGTGAAGCGCAAGGGAGTACCTATGGCTACACCTTC.

V and J are TRBV5-4 and TRBJ1-1, with TRBD1 identical over 7 bases. After removal of 4 bases from V and 0 bases from J, the junction contained 9 bases not matched to a gene. This CDR3 contains 16 residues. Germline values: CDR1 SGHNT, CDR2 YYREEE (reference sequence). The CDR3 DNA sequence: TGTGCCAGCAGCCCCACCGACAGGGTCGTGAACACTGAAGCTTTCTTT. Translation: CASSPTDRVVNTEAFF.

V is TRBV7-9 and J is TRBJ1-6, with 10 bases lining up with TRBD1. Per germline, CDR1 SEHNR and CDR2 FQNEAQ (reference sequence). The J segment lost 8 bases and the V segment lost 0 bases, leaving 4 bases of the junction unmatched. The length of the CDR3 is 16 residues. The CDR3 spells CASSLAGGQGHSPLHF. As DNA, the CDR3 is TGTGCCAGCAGCTTAGCGGGGGGACAGGGGCATTCACCCCTCCACTTT.

The chain joins TRBV6-5 to TRBJ2-5; 9 bases are a match to TRBD1. J gave up 2 bases and V 2 bases, and 0 bases lay outside the gene matches. The CDR3 runs 14 residues. CDR1 is MNHEY, CDR2 SVGAGI, per germline. CDR3 in DNA: TGTGCCAGCAGTTACGGGACAGGGCAAGAGACCCAGTACTTC. It is translated as CASSYGTGQETQYF.

V gene TRBV6-6 combines with J gene TRBJ2-2, with 13 bases aligning to TRBD2. The V gene end was trimmed by 5 bases and the J gene end by 7 bases; junction bases not matched to a gene: 10. The germline CDR1 and CDR2 sequences are MNHNY and SVGAGI (reference sequence). This CDR3 is 17 amino acids long. CDR3 in amino acids: CASSLELAGGPDGELFF. CDR3 coding DNA: TGTGCCAGCAGTCTTGAACTAGCGGGGGGGCCGGACGGGGAGCTGTTTTTT.

This chain joins TRBV7-6 and TRBJ2-5; the D is unclear. The V gene lost 1 base and the J gene lost 7 bases, with 19 bases spanning the gap. This CDR3 contains 16 residues. Germline CDR1 and CDR2: SGHVS and FNYEAQ. This chain's CDR3 is CASSLEPINTPGTQYF. As DNA, the CDR3 is TGTGCCAGCAGCTTAGAACCTATAAACACCCCGGGGACCCAGTACTTC.

The gene calls are TRBV7-8 and TRBJ1-2; 8 bases map to TRBD1. Per germline, CDR1 SGHVS and CDR2 FQNEAQ. Losses at the gene ends were 1 base for V and 6 bases for J; bases not matched to a gene: 4. The CDR3 is made up of 14 amino acids. CDR3 in amino acids: CASSLGVRGHGYTF. DNA of the CDR3: TGTGCCAGCAGCTTAGGTGTCAGGGGGCATGGCTACACCTTC.

The chain employs TRBV29-1 and TRBJ1-5, with D possibly being TRBD1 (6 bases). The CDR3 has 14 residues. Germline-derived CDR1 and CDR2 are SQVTM and ANQGSEA. CDR3 in amino acids: CTTQDRMVNQPQHF. Written as DNA, the CDR3 is TGCACCACTCAAGACAGGATGGTTAATCAGCCCCAGCATTTT.